This passage covers 24 T cell receptor beta chains from one sample sequenced in a study of cytomegalovirus exposure and HLA in healthy donors. The PCR was carried out with 60 Vbeta primers and 13 Jbeta primers. TCRdb's copy holds only in-frame clones and misses some; the assay was immunoSEQ multiplex PCR. The sample has 150,000 to 200,000 clones; roughly four fifths are singletons. Source material: PBMCs. These receptor sequences come from a man aged 18-30 years in good health and CMV-seronegative.

This rearrangement joins TRBV27 to TRBJ2-1, with D uncertain. Per germline, CDR1 MNHEY and CDR2 SMNVEV (reference sequence). The V end was cut by 5 bases, the J end by 10 bases, with 9 bases between. There are 11 residues in the CDR3. CDR3 region: CASSQAREQFF. The CDR3 DNA reads as TGTGCCAGCAGTCAGGCCCGGGAGCAGTTCTTC.

This clone has more than one count but fewer than ten. The chain is built from TRBV4-1 and TRBJ2-1; the D gene is possibly TRBD2 (5 bases). Germline CDR1 reads MGHRA; CDR2 reads YSYEKL. Trimming removed 0 bases at V and 6 bases at J, with 12 bases between. This CDR3 has 15 residues. The CDR3 nucleotides are TGCGCCAGCAGCCAAGAAAGCGCGGGCTTCAATGAGCAGTTCTTC. This encodes CASSQESAGFNEQFF.

This clone came up once. The chain employs TRBV28 and TRBJ2-1, with 7 bases aligning to TRBD1. Germline CDR1 reads MDHEN; CDR2 reads SYDVKM. V trimming: 3 bases; J trimming: 4 bases; junction bases outside the gene matches: 6. The CDR3 runs 15 residues. The CDR3 here is CASSFGQGVYNEQFF. CDR3 coding DNA: TGTGCCAGCAGTTTCGGGCAGGGGGTATACAATGAGCAGTTCTTC.

This rearrangement joins TRBV5-4 to TRBJ2-1; no definite D call. Looked up from germline, CDR1 is SGHNT and CDR2 is YYREEE (reference sequence). Between the trimmed V and J ends, which lost 2 bases and 3 bases, there was a span of 15 bases. The CDR3 length is 16 residues. The CDR3 nucleotides read TGTGCCAGCAGCTTTTCCCTAGAGTCCATCTACAATGAGCAGTTCTTC. Its translation: CASSFSLESIYNEQFF.

The V and J genes are TRBV28 and TRBJ2-4; D is perhaps TRBD1 (6 bases). This CDR3 has 17 amino acids. V lost 6 bases, J lost 4 bases, and 22 bases lay in between. The V gene's germline CDR1 is MDHEN and CDR2 SYDVKM. Here the CDR3 reads CASRLSGSWGQKNIQYF. The CDR3 coding sequence is TGTGCCAGCAGACTATCCGGTAGTTGGGGACAAAAAAACATTCAGTACTTC.

The chain links TRBV7-8 to TRBJ2-5; 9 nucleotides line up with TRBD1. The ends lost 2 bases at V and 0 bases at J; junction bases unmatched: 7. The germline gives CDR1 SGHVS, CDR2 FQNEAQ. This CDR3 region has 17 residues. CDR3: CASSLITGGSYQETQYF. Written as DNA, the CDR3 is TGTGCCAGCAGCTTAATCACAGGGGGCTCGTACCAAGAGACCCAGTACTTC.

The V gene is TRBV30, the J gene TRBJ1-4; no clear D gene. Trimming pared 8 bases from V and 7 bases from J, leaving 14 bases between. Germline lookup yields CDR1 GTSNPN and CDR2 SVGIG (reference sequence). CDR3 length: 12 residues. The CDR3 region has the DNA TGTGCCGGAGATAGGAGGGCTGAAAAACTGTTTTTT. Translating it yields CAGDRRAEKLFF.

As to this clone: Within the sample, other DNA sequences also encode this same CDR3. V gene TRBV9 combines with J gene TRBJ1-4; D might be TRBD1 (5 bases). The germline V gene has CDR1 SGDLS and CDR2 YYNGEE. V shed 1 base and J shed 7 bases, with 14 bases lying between them. This CDR3 region has 15 residues. CDR3 sequence (DNA): TGTGCCAGCAGCGTAAATACCCAGGGAGGTGAAAAACTGTTTTTT. It codes for CASSVNTQGGEKLFF.

The chain is built from TRBV5-1 and TRBJ1-4; possibly TRBD1 for D (5 bases). V was pared by 9 bases and J by 3 bases, with 18 bases between. There are 15 residues in the CDR3. Looked up from germline, CDR1 is SGHRS and CDR2 is YFSETQ. CDR3 nucleotides: TGCGCCAACGAGCGGGGACGGACCCCTAATGAAAAACTGTTTTTT. Protein: CANERGRTPNEKLFF.

The chain combines TRBV6-4 with TRBJ2-3; TRBD1 agrees at 8 bases. Germline CDR1 reads MRHNA; CDR2 reads SNTAGT. The ends lost 9 bases at V and 2 bases at J; junction bases unmatched: 10. There are 15 residues in the CDR3. CDR3 DNA: TGTGCCAGGGAAGGACAGGGTGAGTCCACAGATACGCAGTATTTT. Encoded protein: CAREGQGESTDTQYF.

V and J are TRBV5-8 and TRBJ2-5, with TRBD1 matching 8 bases. The germline V gene encodes CDR1 SGHTS and CDR2 YDEGEE. CDR3 size: 13 residues. V gave up 6 bases and J gave up 4 bases; unmatched junction bases: 5. CDR3 in amino acids: CASTGTGRETQYF. CDR3 nucleotides: TGTGCCAGCACCGGGACAGGAAGAGAGACCCAGTACTTC.

The chain recombines TRBV6-1 with TRBJ1-5; TRBD1 matches at 11 bases. Per the germline V gene, CDR1 is MNHNS and CDR2 is SASEGT. Trimming cost V 6 bases and J 6 bases; bases outside gene matches: 7. The CDR3 is 15 amino acids. In nucleotides, the CDR3 is TGTGCCAGCAGAACGGACAGGGGGCTTGGTCAGCCCCAGCATTTT. Residues: CASRTDRGLGQPQHF.

The V gene is TRBV29-1, the J gene TRBJ1-5, with D possibly matching TRBD1 (6 bases). V was shortened by 4 bases and J by 7 bases, with 14 bases between the two germline ends. Germline V lookup: CDR1 SQVTM, CDR2 ANQGSEA. This CDR3 comprises 13 residues. The CDR3 loop is CSVASGAQQPQHF. CDR3 nucleotides: TGCAGCGTTGCATCAGGGGCACAGCAGCCCCAGCATTTT.

This chain joins TRBV6-1 and TRBJ1-1; perhaps TRBD1 as D (5 bases). The length of the CDR3 is 16 residues. Germline-derived CDR1 and CDR2 are MNHNS and SASEGT. Trimming cost V 4 bases and J 1 base, with 16 bases left between them. CDR3 sequence: CASSATGRGGNTEAFF. CDR3 sequence (DNA): TGTGCCAGCAGTGCCACAGGTCGGGGGGGGAACACTGAAGCTTTCTTT.

The V gene is TRBV28, the J gene TRBJ2-3, with 7 bases lining up with TRBD2. Germline loops: CDR1 MDHEN, CDR2 SYDVKM. CDR3 length: 16 amino acids. V was clipped by 5 bases and J by 1 base; unmatched bases: 9. CDR3 protein: CASSIPRGVRTDTQYF. The CDR3 DNA is TGTGCCAGCAGTATCCCCCGGGGGGTCCGCACAGATACGCAGTATTTT.

The chain employs TRBV28 and TRBJ2-4; 10 nucleotides match TRBD1. This CDR3 spans 15 amino acids. Germline V gene sequence: CDR1 MDHEN, CDR2 SYDVKM. The V gene end was trimmed by 6 bases and the J gene end by 7 bases; junction bases not matched to a gene: 9. The CDR3 DNA sequence: TGTGCCAGCAGCCTACCCGGGACAGGGGTTAACATTCAGTACTTC. This encodes CASSLPGTGVNIQYF. Supplemented by reference TRBV28 and TRBJ2-4, the full variable domain reads DVKVTQSSRYLVKRTGEKVFLECVQDMDHENMFWYRQDPGLGLRLIYFSYDVKMKEKGDIPEGYSVSREKKERFSLILESASTNQTSMYLCASSLPGTGVNIQYFGAGTRLSVL.

The chain couples TRBV30 to TRBJ1-5; TRBD1 aligns across 8 bases. Germline CDR1 is GTSNPN and CDR2 is SVGIG (reference sequence). There are 14 residues in the CDR3. Trimming took 5 bases from V and 0 from J; bases not matched to a gene: 3. The CDR3 DNA follows: TGTGCCTGGCAGGGGGCTTCTAGCAATCAGCCCCAGCATTTT. Encoded protein: CAWQGASSNQPQHF. Combining the CDR3 with reference TRBV30 and TRBJ1-5 gives the whole variable domain SQTIHQWPATLVQPVGSPLSLECTVEGTSNPNLYWYRQAAGRGLQLLFYSVGIGQISSEVPQNLSASRPQDRQFILSSKKLLLSDSGFYLCAWQGASSNQPQHFGDGTRLSIL.

This clone showed up just a few times. The chain has TRBV18 and TRBJ1-3, with 8 bases fitting TRBD1. The CDR3 runs to 17 residues. Germline V lookup: CDR1 KGHSH, CDR2 LQKENI. The V gene end was trimmed by 3 bases and the J gene end by 4 bases; junction bases not matched to a gene: 11. The CDR3 nucleotides are TGTGCCAGCTCACCTACCCAGGGGGCGCGGTACGGAAACACCATATATTTT. This translates into CASSPTQGARYGNTIYF.

The V call is TRBV15, the J call TRBJ2-7; TRBD2 might be the D (5 bases). Germline lookup yields CDR1 LNHNV and CDR2 YYDKDF (reference sequence). The CDR3 sequence is 14 residues long. Trimming shortened V by 8 bases and J by 0 bases, and 14 bases separated the two germline ends. CDR3 residues: CATSRTGSSYEQYF. Here the CDR3 DNA reads TGTGCCACCTCTCGGACTGGGAGCTCCTACGAGCAGTACTTC.

J is TRBJ2-5 and V is TRBV7-9, with a tentative D call TRBD1 (5 bases). V lost 1 base and J lost 6, with 15 bases in between. The length of the CDR3 is 15 residues. Per germline, CDR1 SEHNR and CDR2 FQNEAQ (reference sequence). CDR3 sequence reads: CASSLGQYSEKTQYF. The CDR3 DNA reads as TGTGCCAGCAGCTTAGGACAGTATTCGGAAAAGACCCAGTACTTC.

The CDR3 DNA reads as TGTGCCAGCAGCCCTCGGACAGGGAGAGGCACTGAAGCTTTCTTT. Residues: CASSPRTGRGTEAFF. This chain joins TRBV16 and TRBJ1-1, with 8 nucleotides matching TRBD1. Per germline, CDR1 KGHSY and CDR2 FQNENV. There are 15 residues in the CDR3. V shed 4 bases, J shed 4 bases, and the junction held 8 bases outside the gene matches.

The chain has TRBV27 and TRBJ1-5; TRBD1 is a possible D gene (6 bases). Trimming left V 5 bases short and J 5 bases short, with 16 bases between. Looked up from germline, CDR1 is MNHEY and CDR2 is SMNVEV (reference sequence). CDR3 length: 15 residues. The CDR3 is CASSLRGGGYQPQHF. In nucleotides, the CDR3 is TGTGCCAGCAGTCTACGAGGGGGGGGATATCAGCCCCAGCATTTT.

This clone has more than one count but fewer than ten. The genes are TRBV11-3 and TRBJ1-3; no clear D. From germline, CDR1 is SGHNT and CDR2 YENEEA. The CDR3 loop spans 15 amino acids. Trimming left V 0 bases short and J 0 bases short, with 6 bases between. CDR3 in amino acids: CASSLDGSSGNTIYF. The CDR3 DNA follows: TGTGCCAGCAGCTTAGATGGCAGCTCTGGAAACACCATATATTTT.

V is TRBV7-4 and J is TRBJ1-2; 12 bases align to TRBD1. V shed 0 bases and J 3 bases; nucleotides not matched to a gene: 14. The length of the CDR3 is 20 residues. CDR1 is SGHVT and CDR2 is SQSDAQ in the germline V gene. CDR3: CASSLALQGTGGGFDYGYTF. CDR3 DNA sequence: TGTGCCAGCAGCTTAGCTCTTCAGGGGACAGGGGGCGGATTCGACTATGGCTACACCTTC.